What follows are 6 T cell receptor beta chains derived from one specimen sequenced in a study of high-grade serous ovarian cancer treatment subgroups. Repertoires were generated with immunoSEQ multiplex PCR, while TCRdb's copy carries only in-frame clones and drops some. The table includes approximately 3,500 clones, about 73% detected once. Tumor tissue was taken before any definitive surgery or chemotherapy was given. Source material: tumor tissue. The receptors shown here come from a human donor with high-grade serous ovarian cancer.

The chain joins TRBV4-3 to TRBJ1-3; no clear D. Germline loops: CDR1 LGHNA, CDR2 YSLEER. The CDR3 extends over 19 amino acids. Trimming pared 4 bases from V and 0 bases from J, leaving 22 bases between. CDR3 nucleotides: TGCGCCAGCAGCCCGCAGGTAGTTAGCAGGCATCGCTCTGGAAACACCATATATTTT. This sequence encodes CASSPQVVSRHRSGNTIYF.

V usage is TRBV5-1 and J usage is TRBJ2-7, with 7 bases aligning to TRBD1. Trimming took 4 bases from V and 5 from J; bases not matched to a gene: 9. This CDR3 comprises 14 residues. The germline gives CDR1 SGHRS, CDR2 YFSETQ. The CDR3 sequence is CASSLQTGSNEQYF. CDR3 sequence (DNA): TGCGCCAGCAGCCTCCAGACAGGGTCCAACGAGCAGTACTTC.

The rearrangement joins TRBV6-6 to TRBJ2-1; 14 positions agree with TRBD2. Germline values: CDR1 MNHNY, CDR2 SVGAGI (reference sequence). V shed 2 bases, J shed 4 bases, and the junction held 1 base outside the gene matches. The CDR3 length is 16 residues. CDR3 protein: CASSYRLAGGYNEQFF. The CDR3 bases are TGTGCCAGCAGTTACAGACTAGCGGGAGGGTACAATGAGCAGTTCTTC.

The genes are TRBV5-5 and TRBJ2-7; 15 bases map to TRBD2. Looked up from germline, CDR1 is SGHKS and CDR2 is YYEKEE (reference sequence). The ends lost 3 bases at V and 7 bases at J; junction bases unmatched: 2. The CDR3 runs 14 residues. The CDR3 is CASSWTSGRVEQYF. The CDR3 nucleotides are TGTGCCAGCAGCTGGACTAGCGGGAGGGTTGAGCAGTACTTC.

In this sample, this clone turned up a few times. CDR3 DNA: TGTGCCATCAGTTCTTCCGGGACAGGGACCTATGAAGCTTTCTTT. Its protein product is CAISSSGTGTYEAFF. V and J are TRBV10-3 and TRBJ1-1, with 9 bases fitting TRBD1. Germline trimming cut 5 bases from V and 7 bases from J; bases unmatched to any gene: 11. The CDR3 is 15 amino acids. The V gene's germline CDR1 is ENHRY and CDR2 SYGVKD.

V and J are TRBV7-2 and TRBJ2-7; D perhaps matches TRBD1 (6 bases). Germline CDR1 is SGHTA and CDR2 is FQGNSA. Trimming removed 1 base from V and 0 bases from J, with 10 bases in between. The length of the CDR3 is 15 residues. CDR3 residues: CASSLVTGGSYEQYF. The CDR3 DNA sequence: TGTGCCAGCAGCTTAGTGACAGGAGGCTCCTACGAGCAGTACTTC.